This T cell receptor (beta chain) was captured in a study of beta chain features in type 1 diabetes. Study-wide points: All four CD4+ subsets from Type 1 diabetes patients carried moderately but significantly shorter TCRB CDR3s. When VDJ junctions were examined, type 1 diabetes patients showed fewer insertions and more deletions. Relative to healthy donors, patients appeared to have naive, central memory and Treg TCRB repertoires that were more similar. Using cDNA template may skew counts toward highly expressing activated cells.

CD4+ naive, central memory, regulatory and stem cell-like memory cells were sorted via CD45RO/CCR7/CD25/CD127/CD95/CD27. A note on this clone: As yet, its antigen is unknown.

The trim removed 2 bases at V and 5 bases at J, leaving 6 bases unmatched. CDR1 is SGHTA and CDR2 is FQGNSA in the germline V gene. The CDR3 contains 15 residues. The investigators reverse transcribed all of the isolated RNA, so they sequenced expressed TCRB transcripts. Profiling relied on immunoSEQ multiplex PCR, and the TCRdb table lists in-frame clones only, not all of them. The sample consists of roughly 230,000 clones, approximately 10% of them appearing once. The clonotype comes from a man under 40 with type 1 diabetes. The sequenced sample consisted of naive CD4+ T cells from blood. This chain uses TRBV7-2 with TRBJ2-5, with TRBD2 matching 9 bases. The CDR3: CASSLMAGGLETQYF. CDR3 in DNA: TGTGCCAGCAGCTTAATGGCGGGGGGGCTGGAGACCCAGTACTTC.